This record covers a single T cell receptor (beta chain). The data originate from a study of cytomegalovirus exposure and HLA in healthy donors. Sequencing was performed with immunoSEQ multiplex PCR; in TCRdb, only in-frame clones are kept and a portion is missing. The sample carries 130,000 to 150,000 clones, approximately 90% recorded once. Germline CDR1 and CDR2: SNHLY and FYNNEI. The CDR3 extends over 14 amino acids. V gave up 4 bases and J gave up 5 bases; unmatched junction bases: 5. The sequencing sample was made of PBMCs. The chain links TRBV2 to TRBJ2-1; 7 bases are shared with TRBD1. The receptor was derived from a man younger than 35 in good health and CMV-seropositive. The CDR3 DNA reads TGTGCCAGCAGTGGTATACAGGGGAACAATGAGCAGTTCTTC. Amino acid sequence: CASSGIQGNNEQFF.